This T cell receptor (beta chain) appears in the sequencing data of a study of blood T cell repertoires in COVID-19. Study-wide context: PBMCs, B-cell-depleted T cells, or T cells provided the cDNA or gDNA that made up the material.

The CDR3 runs 15 residues. The ends lost 6 bases at V and 8 bases at J; junction bases unmatched: 8. Germline CDR1 reads LGHDT; CDR2 reads YNNKEL (reference sequence). Some clones are missing from TCRdb's copy, which holds only in-frame ones; the method was immunoSEQ multiplex PCR. Among about 32,000 clones listed, approximately 95% were seen once. The clonotype comes from a male donor with active COVID-19. V is TRBV3-1 (or the pseudogene TRBV3-2) and J is TRBJ2-1; 12 nucleotides match TRBD2. The sample consisted of peripheral blood. Written as DNA, the CDR3 is TGTGCCAGCAGTTCTACTAGCGGGGGGCCCTATGAGCAGTTCTTC. Translating gives CASSSTSGGPYEQFF.